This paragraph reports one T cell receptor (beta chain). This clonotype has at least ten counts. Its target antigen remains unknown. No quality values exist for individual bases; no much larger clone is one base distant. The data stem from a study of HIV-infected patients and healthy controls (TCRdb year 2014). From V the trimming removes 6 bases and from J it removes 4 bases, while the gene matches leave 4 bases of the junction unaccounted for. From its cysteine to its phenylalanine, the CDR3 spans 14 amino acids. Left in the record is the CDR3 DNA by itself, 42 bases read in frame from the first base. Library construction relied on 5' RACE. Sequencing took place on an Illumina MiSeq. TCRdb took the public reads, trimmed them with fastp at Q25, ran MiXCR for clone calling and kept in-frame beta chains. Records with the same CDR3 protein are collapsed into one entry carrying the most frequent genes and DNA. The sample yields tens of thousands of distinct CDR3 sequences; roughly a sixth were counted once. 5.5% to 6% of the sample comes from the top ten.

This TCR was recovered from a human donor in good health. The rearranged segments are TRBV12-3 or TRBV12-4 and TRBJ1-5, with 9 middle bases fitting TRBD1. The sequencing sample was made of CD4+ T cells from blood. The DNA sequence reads TGTGCCAGCAGGGGGGGACAGGGTAATCAGCCCCAGCATTTT. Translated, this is CASRGGQGNQPQHF.